The next 26 T cell receptor beta chains were all read from a single sample in a study of T cell changes during pregnancy in multiple sclerosis (dated by TCRdb to between 2018 and 2020). Library prep was done by the immunoSEQ multiplex PCR assay. TCRdb obtained this table from immuneACCESS and retained in-frame rearrangements with V and J assigned. These tables miss some clones; where compared with another copy, unresolved V genes account for less than half of the shortfall, and the remainder is unexplained. For this sample there are about 69,000 clones; around 92% appear just once. The ten most abundant clones make up roughly 2% of the sample. The specimen was peripheral blood, collected in the third trimester of pregnancy. These TCRs come from a female donor in good health, enrolled as a control in a pregnancy study.

This sequence joins TRBV14 and TRBJ2-2; a possible D gene is TRBD1 (6 bases). This CDR3 is built from 15 residues. The germline CDR1 and CDR2 sequences are SGHDN and FVKESK. V was shortened by 5 bases and J by 0 bases, with 10 bases between the two germline ends. The CDR3 DNA reads as TGTGCCAGCAGCTGGACAGTTACGAACACCGGGGAGCTGTTTTTT. Its translation is CASSWTVTNTGELFF. The whole variable domain, remainder taken from reference TRBV14 and TRBJ2-2, is EAGVTQFPSHSVIEKGQTVTLRCDPISGHDNLYWYRRVMGKEIKFLLHFVKESKQDESGMPNNRFLAERTGGTYSTLKVQPAELEDSGVYFCASSWTVTNTGELFFGEGSRLTVL.

The chain carries TRBV18 and TRBJ2-2; no definite D call. There are 14 residues in the CDR3. CDR1 is KGHSH and CDR2 is LQKENI in the germline V gene. V was pared by 3 bases and J by 1 base, with 6 bases between. CDR3 DNA: TGTGCCAGCTCACCCTACTTGAACACCGGGGAGCTGTTTTTT. Protein product: CASSPYLNTGELFF.

Regarding this clone: The junction departs from germline at one end; a sequencing error may be responsible. V is TRBV19 and J is TRBJ2-1, with TRBD1 identical over 7 bases. In germline, CDR1 is LNHDA, CDR2 SQIVND (reference sequence). The CDR3 is 14 residues long. This CDR3 is CASSGETGYSEQFF. The CDR3 DNA sequence: TGTGCCAGTAGTGGTGAGACAGGGTACAGTGAGCAGTTCTTC.

This clone showed up just a few times. The V gene is TRBV18, the J gene TRBJ2-7; D call uncertain. Germline V lookup: CDR1 KGHSH, CDR2 LQKENI. V gave up 2 bases and J gave up 3 bases, with 5 bases separating them. CDR3 length: 12 amino acids. The DNA of the CDR3 is TGTGCCAGCTCACCAAGGAGCTACGAGCAGTACTTC. Its translation is CASSPRSYEQYF.

V gene TRBV9 combines with J gene TRBJ2-2; D perhaps matches TRBD1 (5 bases). V gave up 0 bases and J gave up 4 bases, with 10 bases separating them. Looked up from germline, CDR1 is SGDLS and CDR2 is YYNGEE. The CDR3 runs 15 residues. In DNA, the CDR3 is TGTGCCAGCAGCGTAGCCAGGGCTCCCACCGGGGAGCTGTTTTTT. It translates to CASSVARAPTGELFF.

The chain is built from TRBV15 and TRBJ2-3, with 11 nucleotides matching TRBD2. The V and J ends lost 0 bases and 0 bases, in that order; junction bases with no gene match: 11. CDR3 length: 20 amino acids. CDR1 and CDR2 from the germline V gene are LNHNV and YYDKDF (reference sequence). CDR3 protein: CATSRDWAAVAGGSTDTQYF. DNA of the CDR3: TGTGCCACCAGCAGAGATTGGGCAGCTGTAGCGGGAGGGAGCACAGATACGCAGTATTTT.

The rearrangement uses TRBV5-1 and TRBJ2-2; no clear D. Deletions cut 0 bases from V and 4 bases from J, with 7 bases between. The V gene's germline CDR1 is SGHRS and CDR2 YFSETQ. This CDR3 is built from 14 residues. The CDR3: CASSLARFTGELFF. In DNA form, the CDR3 reads TGCGCCAGCAGCTTGGCCAGGTTCACCGGGGAGCTGTTTTTT.

V usage is TRBV5-4 and J usage is TRBJ2-5; 11 bases are a match to TRBD2. Germline V gene lookup returns CDR1 SGHNT and CDR2 YYREEE (reference sequence). J was trimmed by 1 base and V by 4 bases; bases with no gene match: 6. There are 16 residues in the CDR3. The CDR3 nucleotides are TGTGCCAGCAGCCCGCTAGCGGGGGGTTCCCAAGAGACCCAGTACTTC. This sequence encodes CASSPLAGGSQETQYF. The whole variable domain, remainder taken from reference TRBV5-4 and TRBJ2-5, is ETGVTQSPTHLIKTRGQQVTLRCSSQSGHNTVSWYQQALGQGPQFIFQYYREEENGRGNFPPRFSGLQFPNYSSELNVNALELDDSALYLCASSPLAGGSQETQYFGPGTRLLVL.

V gene TRBV19 combines with J gene TRBJ2-2; TRBD2 agrees at 7 bases. This CDR3 has 14 residues. Losses at the gene ends were 6 bases for V and 3 bases for J; bases not matched to a gene: 4. CDR1 is LNHDA and CDR2 is SQIVND in the germline V gene (reference sequence). CDR3 in amino acids: CASRLGGDTGELFF. The CDR3 nucleotides are TGTGCCAGTAGGCTGGGGGGGGACACCGGGGAGCTGTTTTTT.

J is TRBJ2-7 and V is TRBV5-1; D may be TRBD2 (6 bases). The CDR3 runs 14 residues. V lost 7 bases to trimming and J lost 6 bases, with 20 bases between them. Germline loops: CDR1 SGHRS, CDR2 YFSETQ. The CDR3 coding sequence is TGCGCCAGCGCGCCGGGACTGAGCCCTTCCGAGCAGTACTTC. This sequence encodes CASAPGLSPSEQYF.

The V gene is TRBV4-2, the J gene TRBJ2-7, with 8 bases aligning to TRBD1. This CDR3 is built from 14 residues. The germline CDR1 and CDR2 sequences are LGHNA and YNFKEQ. V lost 1 base, J lost 4 bases, and 3 bases stayed unmatched. CDR3 region: CASSQGTGMYEQYF. CDR3 nucleotide sequence: TGTGCCAGCAGCCAAGGGACAGGGATGTACGAGCAGTACTTC.

This clone was counted once. For the CDR3, the DNA is TGTGCCAGTAGGAAGGGACAGGGGCTGGACGAGCAGTACTTC. Encoded protein: CASRKGQGLDEQYF. The rearrangement uses TRBV19 and TRBJ2-7, with 10 positions matching TRBD1. CDR1 LNHDA and CDR2 SQIVND come from the germline V gene (reference sequence). The CDR3 has 14 amino acids. Losses at the gene ends were 6 bases for V and 5 bases for J; bases not matched to a gene: 7.

The gene calls are TRBV27 and TRBJ1-2; 8 bases fit TRBD1. Germline CDR1 and CDR2: MNHEY and SMNVEV (reference sequence). There are 15 residues in the CDR3. Trimming at V came to 3 bases and at J to 4 bases, leaving 7 bases not matched to a gene. Written as DNA, the CDR3 is TGTGCCAGCAGTTTTCGGGACAGGCTTCCCTATGGCTACACCTTC. Translation: CASSFRDRLPYGYTF.

The chain joins TRBV5-1 to TRBJ2-7; 9 bases align to TRBD2. The germline V gene has CDR1 SGHRS and CDR2 YFSETQ. The CDR3 has 15 residues. The V segment lost 1 base and the J segment 7 bases; nucleotides outside the gene matches: 9. The CDR3 sequence: CASSLPSGAVREQYF. The CDR3 bases are TGCGCCAGCAGCTTGCCTAGCGGGGCCGTTAGGGAGCAGTACTTC.

This clone came up once. The genes are TRBV7-9 and TRBJ2-5; 10 nucleotides line up with TRBD1. CDR1 and CDR2 from the germline V gene are SEHNR and FQNEAQ (reference sequence). V shed 4 bases, J shed 0 bases, and the junction held 2 bases outside the gene matches. The CDR3 contains 15 residues. CDR3 sequence reads: CASSSGQGDQETQYF. CDR3 DNA sequence: TGTGCCAGCAGCTCAGGACAGGGGGACCAAGAGACCCAGTACTTC.

This sequence joins TRBV10-3 and TRBJ1-3; D gene unclear. The germline V gene encodes CDR1 ENHRY and CDR2 SYGVKD. This CDR3 is 14 amino acids long. Trimming stripped 3 bases from V and 2 bases from J, with 8 bases between. The CDR3 loop reads CAISDRGAGNTIYF. The CDR3 DNA is TGTGCCATCAGTGACCGGGGAGCTGGAAACACCATATATTTT.

The chain combines TRBV15 with TRBJ1-5, with 7 positions matching TRBD1. Germline CDR1 is LNHNV and CDR2 is YYDKDF (reference sequence). The CDR3 length is 13 residues. The junction had 2 bases not matched to a gene; V was cut back by 3 bases and J by 6 bases. CDR3 sequence reads: CATSRTGSQPQHF. The CDR3 DNA reads as TGTGCCACCAGCAGGACAGGGTCTCAGCCCCAGCATTTT.

The chain carries TRBV12-5 and TRBJ1-1, with unresolved D. This CDR3 is 14 amino acids long. Germline CDR1 is LGHNT and CDR2 is FRNRAP. V was clipped by 3 bases and J by 0 bases, with 8 bases between them. The CDR3 DNA is TGTGCTAGTGGTTTTGGGCAGGTGAACACTGAAGCTTTCTTT. Translation gives CASGFGQVNTEAFF.

The rearrangement uses TRBV2 and TRBJ1-5, with D tentatively TRBD1 (5 bases). Per the germline V gene, CDR1 is SNHLY and CDR2 is FYNNEI. This CDR3 comprises 14 residues. Trimming removed 8 bases at V and 0 bases at J, with 11 bases between. The DNA of the CDR3 is TGTGCCAGCCGCGACAGCCATAGCAATCAGCCCCAGCATTTT. This sequence encodes CASRDSHSNQPQHF.

The rearrangement links TRBV6-1 to TRBJ1-1, with a tentative D call TRBD1 (5 bases). The CDR3 consists of 17 residues. Germline V gene data show CDR1 as MNHNS and CDR2 as SASEGT. The V gene lost 0 bases and the J gene lost 4 bases, with 18 bases spanning the gap. CDR3: CASSEATVAGALTEAFF. CDR3 in DNA: TGTGCCAGCAGTGAAGCGACCGTAGCTGGGGCTCTCACTGAAGCTTTCTTT.

The chain is built from TRBV19 and TRBJ2-5, with 8 bases that match TRBD1. CDR3 length: 15 amino acids. From germline, CDR1 is LNHDA and CDR2 SQIVND (reference sequence). V trimming: 5 bases; J trimming: 9 bases; junction bases outside the gene matches: 14. CDR3 residues: CASSAPTGDVGSQYF. CDR3 DNA: TGTGCCAGTAGTGCCCCGACAGGGGACGTAGGGTCCCAGTACTTC.

V gene TRBV19 combines with J gene TRBJ2-1, with a weak D call TRBD2 (6 bases). The ends were cut back, 4 bases at V and 4 bases at J, with 11 bases in the middle. This CDR3 has 14 amino acids. In germline, CDR1 is LNHDA, CDR2 SQIVND (reference sequence). CDR3 nucleotides: TGTGCCAGTAGTACGGCGGGGTCGTACAATGAGCAGTTCTTC. This encodes CASSTAGSYNEQFF.

This clone has a handful of counts. The CDR3 DNA reads TGCGCCAGCAGCCAAGAGGTCGGGCAGGGAAGAGAAAAACTGTTTTTT. Translated, it gives CASSQEVGQGREKLFF. This chain joins TRBV4-1 and TRBJ1-4; TRBD1 is a possible D gene (5 bases). The CDR3 is 16 amino acids. CDR1 and CDR2 (germline): MGHRA, YSYEKL. V was cut by 0 bases and J by 8 bases, with 16 bases left in between.

This clone occurred once. The V call is TRBV28, the J call TRBJ1-2; D not resolved. From germline, CDR1 is MDHEN and CDR2 SYDVKM. The CDR3 is 15 amino acids. The V end was cut by 8 bases, the J end by 5 bases, with 21 bases between. The CDR3 loop reads CASLGVQAGVYGYTF. CDR3 nucleotides: TGTGCCAGCCTCGGGGTCCAGGCCGGGGTTTATGGCTACACCTTC.

The V call is TRBV29-1, the J call TRBJ2-3, with D possibly matching TRBD1 (6 bases). The CDR3 has 14 amino acids. CDR1 is SQVTM and CDR2 is ANQGSEA in the germline V gene. Trimming took off 4 bases at V and 6 bases at J, with 17 bases between the two ends. In nucleotides, the CDR3 is TGCAGCGTTGCTGGACAGTTTTCGACTGATACGCAGTATTTT. Translation gives CSVAGQFSTDTQYF.

V gene TRBV25-1 combines with J gene TRBJ2-2; the D gene is possibly TRBD1 (6 bases). The length of the CDR3 is 15 residues. Per germline, CDR1 MGHDK and CDR2 SYGVNS. V was trimmed by 2 bases and J by 4 bases, leaving 11 bases between them. The CDR3 reads CASSELQGSTGELFF. The DNA of the CDR3 is TGTGCCAGCAGTGAACTACAGGGTTCCACCGGGGAGCTGTTTTTT.